This T cell receptor beta chain appears in the sequencing data of a study of beta chain features in type 1 diabetes listed by TCRdb under 2018. Study-level background: Mean age, gender distribution, total cell number and subset yield did not differ between patients and healthy donors. A total of some 110 million sorted cells were examined across all samples, and the number of cells per subset was strongly correlated with RNA yield. In the study, recently diagnosed type 1 diabetes patients and matched healthy donors were compared on the TCRB repertoires of their sorted circulating CD4+ T cell subsets. Regulatory and stem cell-like memory subsets were obtained from only 8 patients and roughly 8 healthy donors, while naive and central memory subsets were obtained from all 30 or so donors.

Each donor gave one peripheral blood draw, averaging approximately 110 mL, which was collected into heparinised tubes. Naive, central memory, regulatory and stem cell-like memory CD4+ T cells were sorted on a BD FACSAria II using a panel including CD45RO, CCR7, CD25, CD127, CD95 and CD27. All sorted populations exceeded 95% purity. Right away, PBMCs were isolated by Lymphoprep density gradient centrifugation and were stained directly, with no culture step. Samples were stained and sorted in pairs, with one healthy donor and one patient per experiment, so that batch effects were minimized. On this clone itself: Its antigen is currently not known. No clone much larger than this one lies a single base away; base qualities are absent.

Results the study describes overall, beyond this receptor: Because the HLA sub-analyses included only small numbers of individuals, any influence of HLA type on TCRB rearrangement was left unresolved. Type 1 diabetes patients showed a moderate but significant shortening of TCRB CDR3 length in all four CD4+ subsets. PCR may preferentially amplify shorter templates, but because patient and control samples were amplified and corrected together, any resulting skew would affect both groups equally. Naive, central memory and regulatory TCRB repertoires appeared to be more similar among patients than among healthy donors. Patients with type 1 diabetes made fewer insertions and deleted more nucleotides at VDJ recombination sites, implying thymic rearrangement abnormalities. Sequencing cDNA rather than genomic DNA could over-represent highly expressing activated cells, although activation and CD3 levels did not differ between groups.

The entire amount of isolated RNA was reverse transcribed using the High Capacity cDNA Reverse Transcription Kit, so the sequenced TCRB transcripts were expressed ones. Naive, central memory and regulatory T cell samples underwent deep immunoSEQ sequencing, averaging about 3.57 million total reads per sample. After sorted cells were lysed in RLT buffer, RNA was extracted with DNase-treated RNeasy Micro or Mini kits, with the choice depending on cell number. To prevent cross-contamination, each cell subset was processed individually, whereas patient and healthy donor samples were processed jointly. The immunoSEQ multiplex PCR was used to amplify TCRB sequences from cDNA, generating 87-bp fragments that spanned the CDR3 region. The amplicons were sequenced using the Illumina HiSeq platform. The study's processing was this. PCR bias was computationally corrected using synthetic template baselines, reads within Hamming distance 2 were collapsed, and singletons that could not be merged were discarded. Reads were aligned against IMGT to assign V, D and J genes, CDR3 length and insertions or deletions at six rearrangement sites. Within each subset, clonotype counts were normalized to sorted cell number, after which true diversity and Gini coefficients were computed with the tcR R package. Repertoire sharing was quantified using the overlap coefficient calculated on TCRB nucleotide sequences. Out-of-frame TCRB sequences from naive cells were analyzed as a proxy for the pre-selection repertoire. TCRdb took this table from immuneACCESS and kept in-frame rearrangements with V and J called. Such tables lack part of the clones; where checked against another copy, unresolved V genes explain under half of the gap, and the rest is unexplained. V and J calls and clone size come straight from that table; D and trimming were deduced from the DNA. Present in this sample are about 360,000 clones, approximately 12% of which were seen just once. Of the sample, under 0.02% falls within the top ten clones.

Trimming accounts for 3 bases at V and 5 bases at J, while the number of junction bases matched to no gene is 1. Reading the germline V gene (reference sequence) gives CDR1 SGHAT and CDR2 FQDESV. The CDR3, cysteine through phenylalanine, is 13 amino acids long. The only DNA kept is the CDR3, 39 bases in frame from the first base. This sequence originates from a man between 18 and 29 years old in good health. The sequenced sample consisted of naive CD4+ T cells from blood. What the cell subset or site label conveys for this sample: true naive CD4+ T cells. The V gene is TRBV11-1 and the J gene is TRBJ2-7, with 10 bases in between that match TRBD1. The nucleotides are TGTGCCAGCAGCTTGACAGGGGGCGACGAGCAGTACTTC. Its protein is CASSLTGGDEQYF.